The sequence of this T cell receptor (beta chain) was determined in a study of response to subunit inactivated influenza vaccine. Broader study findings: Few new T cells, the authors suggested, are recruited by each seasonal influenza vaccination.

Each CDR3 protein gets one entry after TCRdb re-called the RT-PCR reads with MiXCR. The sample shows 860,000 or so distinct CDR3 sequences, less than 25% of them seen only once. Germline V lookup: CDR1 MGHDK, CDR2 SYGVNS. The CDR3 sequence is 14 residues long. Trimming took 1 base from V and 5 from J, leaving 8 bases between them. As to this clonotype: The antigen is unknown.

The TCR comes from a man in his fifties who received an inactivated influenza vaccine. Sequenced here: PBMCs from blood, sampled more than 4 days after vaccination. This rearrangement joins TRBV25-1 to TRBJ2-2; a possible D gene is TRBD1 (5 bases). CDR3 coding DNA: TGTGCCAGCAGTGAATCAGGGATAACCGGGGAGCTGTTTTTT. This sequence encodes CASSESGITGELFF.